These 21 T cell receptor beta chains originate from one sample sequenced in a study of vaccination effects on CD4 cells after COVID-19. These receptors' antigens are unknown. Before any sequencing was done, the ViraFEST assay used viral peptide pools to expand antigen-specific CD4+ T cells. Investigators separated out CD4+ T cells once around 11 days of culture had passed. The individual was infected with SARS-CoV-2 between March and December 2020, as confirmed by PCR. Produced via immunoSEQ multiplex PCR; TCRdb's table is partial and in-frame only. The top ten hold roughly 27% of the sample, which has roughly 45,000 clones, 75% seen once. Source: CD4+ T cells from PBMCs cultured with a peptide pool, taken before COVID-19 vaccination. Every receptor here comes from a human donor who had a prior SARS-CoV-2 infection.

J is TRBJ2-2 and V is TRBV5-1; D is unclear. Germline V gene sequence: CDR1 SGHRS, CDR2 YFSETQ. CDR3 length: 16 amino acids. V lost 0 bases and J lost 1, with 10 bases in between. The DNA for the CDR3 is TGCGCCAGCAGCTTGGCCGAGGCGCTGAACACCGGGGAGCTGTTTTTT. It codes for CASSLAEALNTGELFF.

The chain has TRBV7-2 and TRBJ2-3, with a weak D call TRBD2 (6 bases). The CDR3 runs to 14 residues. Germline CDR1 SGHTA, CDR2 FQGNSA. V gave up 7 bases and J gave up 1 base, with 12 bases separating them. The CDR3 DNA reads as TGTGCCAGCACGGGACTGGTTGGCACAGATACGCAGTATTTT. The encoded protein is CASTGLVGTDTQYF.

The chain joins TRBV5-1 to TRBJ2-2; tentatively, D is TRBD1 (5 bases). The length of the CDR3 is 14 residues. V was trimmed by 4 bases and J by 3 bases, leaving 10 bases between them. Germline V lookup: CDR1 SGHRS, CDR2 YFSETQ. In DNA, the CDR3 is TGCGCCAGCAGCCGAGACAGTCACACCGGGGAGCTGTTTTTT. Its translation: CASSRDSHTGELFF. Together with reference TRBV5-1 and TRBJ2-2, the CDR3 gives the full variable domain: KAGVTQTPRYLIKTRGQQVTLSCSPISGHRSVSWYQQTPGQGLQFLFEYFSETQRNKGNFPGRFSGRQFSNSRSEMNVSTLELGDSALYLCASSRDSHTGELFFGEGSRLTVL.

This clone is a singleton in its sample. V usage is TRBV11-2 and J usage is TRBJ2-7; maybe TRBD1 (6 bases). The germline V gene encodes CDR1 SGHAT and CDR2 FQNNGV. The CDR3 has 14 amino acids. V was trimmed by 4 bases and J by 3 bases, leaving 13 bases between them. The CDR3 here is CASSSEVQGYEQYF. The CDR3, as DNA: TGTGCCAGCAGCTCAGAGGTACAGGGCTACGAGCAGTACTTC. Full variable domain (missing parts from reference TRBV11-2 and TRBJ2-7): EAGVAQSPRYKIIEKRQSVAFWCNPISGHATLYWYQQILGQGPKLLIQFQNNGVVDDSQLPKDRFSAERLKGVDSTLKIQPAKLEDSAVYLCASSSEVQGYEQYFGPGTRLTVT.

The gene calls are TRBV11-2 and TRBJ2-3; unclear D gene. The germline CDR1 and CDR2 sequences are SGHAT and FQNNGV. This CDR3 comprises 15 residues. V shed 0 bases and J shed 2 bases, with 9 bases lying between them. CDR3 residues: CASSLEAYYTDTQYF. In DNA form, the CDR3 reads TGTGCCAGCAGCTTAGAAGCGTATTACACAGATACGCAGTATTTT.

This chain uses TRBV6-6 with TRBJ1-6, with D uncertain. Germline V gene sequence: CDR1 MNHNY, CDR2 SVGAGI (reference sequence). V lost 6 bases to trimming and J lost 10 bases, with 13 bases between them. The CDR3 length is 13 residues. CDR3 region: CASSIDRFSPLHF. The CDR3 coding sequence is TGTGCCAGCAGCATCGACCGTTTCTCACCCCTCCACTTT.

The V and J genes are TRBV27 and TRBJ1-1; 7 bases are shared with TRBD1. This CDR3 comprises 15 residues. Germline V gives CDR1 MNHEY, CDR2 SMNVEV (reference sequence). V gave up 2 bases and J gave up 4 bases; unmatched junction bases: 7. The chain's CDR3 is CASSLNQGETTEAFF. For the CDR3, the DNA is TGTGCCAGCAGTTTAAACCAGGGGGAGACCACTGAAGCTTTCTTT.

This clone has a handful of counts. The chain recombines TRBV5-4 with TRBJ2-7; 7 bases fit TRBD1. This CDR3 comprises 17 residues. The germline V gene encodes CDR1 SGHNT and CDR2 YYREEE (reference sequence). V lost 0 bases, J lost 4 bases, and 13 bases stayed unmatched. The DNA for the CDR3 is TGTGCCAGCAGCTTGGGGAGCCACTGGACAGGCTATTACGAGCAGTACTTC. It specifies CASSLGSHWTGYYEQYF.

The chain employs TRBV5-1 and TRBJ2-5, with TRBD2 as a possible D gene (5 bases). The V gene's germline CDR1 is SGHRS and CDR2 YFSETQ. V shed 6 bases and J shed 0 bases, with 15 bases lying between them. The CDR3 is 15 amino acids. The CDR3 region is CASTDWRKDQETQYF. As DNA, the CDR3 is TGCGCCAGCACCGATTGGAGGAAAGACCAAGAGACCCAGTACTTC.

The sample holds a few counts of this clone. CDR3 coding DNA: TGTGCCAGCAGCCAATCGGGGGCATTACGGCAGTACTTC. This encodes CASSQSGALRQYF. V is TRBV14 and J is TRBJ2-7; the D gene could be TRBD1 or TRBD2 (6 bases each). With 2 bases removed from V and 9 bases from J, the gap between germline ends came to 14 bases. Germline V gene sequence: CDR1 SGHDN, CDR2 FVKESK. The CDR3 has 13 residues.

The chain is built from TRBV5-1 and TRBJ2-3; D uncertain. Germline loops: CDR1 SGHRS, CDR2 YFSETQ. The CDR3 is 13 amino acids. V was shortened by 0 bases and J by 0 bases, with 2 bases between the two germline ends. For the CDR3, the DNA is TGCGCCAGCAGCTTGGAAAGCACAGATACGCAGTATTTT. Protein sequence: CASSLESTDTQYF.

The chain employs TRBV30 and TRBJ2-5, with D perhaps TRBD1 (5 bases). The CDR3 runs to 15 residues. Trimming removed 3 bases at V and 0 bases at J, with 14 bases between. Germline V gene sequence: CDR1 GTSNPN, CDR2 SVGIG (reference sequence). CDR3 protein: CAWSAQWGHQETQYF. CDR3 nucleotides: TGTGCCTGGAGCGCCCAATGGGGCCACCAAGAGACCCAGTACTTC.

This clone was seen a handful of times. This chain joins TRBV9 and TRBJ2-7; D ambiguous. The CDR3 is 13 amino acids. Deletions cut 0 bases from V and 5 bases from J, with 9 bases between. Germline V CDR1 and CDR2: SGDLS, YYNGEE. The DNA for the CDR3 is TGTGCCAGCAGCGTAGGTCGTGGGGACGAGCAGTACTTC. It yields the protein CASSVGRGDEQYF.

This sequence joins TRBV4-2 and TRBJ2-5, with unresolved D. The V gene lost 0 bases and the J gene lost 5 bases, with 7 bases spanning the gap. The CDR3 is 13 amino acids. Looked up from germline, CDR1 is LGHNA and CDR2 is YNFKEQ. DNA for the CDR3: TGTGCCAGCAGCCAAGATTCTTGGGAGACCCAGTACTTC. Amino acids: CASSQDSWETQYF.

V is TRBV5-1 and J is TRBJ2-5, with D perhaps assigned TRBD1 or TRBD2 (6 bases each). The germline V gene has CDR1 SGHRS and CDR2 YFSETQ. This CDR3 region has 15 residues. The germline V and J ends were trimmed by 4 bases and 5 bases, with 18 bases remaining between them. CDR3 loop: CASSPGNSGGETQYF. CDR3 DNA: TGCGCCAGCAGCCCCGGAAACTCCGGGGGCGAGACCCAGTACTTC.

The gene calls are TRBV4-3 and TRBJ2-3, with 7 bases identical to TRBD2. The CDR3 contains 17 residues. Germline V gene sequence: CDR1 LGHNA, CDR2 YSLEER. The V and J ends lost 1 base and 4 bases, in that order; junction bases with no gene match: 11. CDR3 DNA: TGCGCCAGCAGCCAAGTACCAGAGGCGGGAGCACCAGATACGCAGTATTTT. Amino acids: CASSQVPEAGAPDTQYF.

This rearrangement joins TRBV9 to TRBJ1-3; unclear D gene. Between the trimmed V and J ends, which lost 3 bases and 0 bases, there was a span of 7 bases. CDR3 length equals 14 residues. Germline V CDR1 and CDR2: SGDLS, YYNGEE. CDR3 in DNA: TGTGCCAGCAGCGCCACAATCTCTGGAAACACCATATATTTT. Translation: CASSATISGNTIYF.

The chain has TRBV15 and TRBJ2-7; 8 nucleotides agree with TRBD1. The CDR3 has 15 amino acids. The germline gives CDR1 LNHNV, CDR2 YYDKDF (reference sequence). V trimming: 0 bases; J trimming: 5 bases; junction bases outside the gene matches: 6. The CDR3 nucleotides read TGTGCCACCAGCAGAGACAGGGGGCGGATCAACGAGCAGTACTTC. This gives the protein CATSRDRGRINEQYF.

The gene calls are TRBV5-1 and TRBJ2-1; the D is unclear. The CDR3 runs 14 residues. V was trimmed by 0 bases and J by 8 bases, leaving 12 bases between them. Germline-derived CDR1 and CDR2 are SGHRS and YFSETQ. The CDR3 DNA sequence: TGCGCCAGCAGCTTGGTCCCCGGTTTCCATGAGCAGTTCTTC. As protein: CASSLVPGFHEQFF.

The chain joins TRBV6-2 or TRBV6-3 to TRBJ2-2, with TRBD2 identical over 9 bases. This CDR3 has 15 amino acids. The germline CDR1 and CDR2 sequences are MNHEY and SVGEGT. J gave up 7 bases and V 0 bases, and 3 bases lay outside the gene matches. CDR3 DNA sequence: TGTGCCAGCAGTTACTCTAGCGGGAGAGTCGGGGAGCTGTTTTTT. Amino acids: CASSYSSGRVGELFF.

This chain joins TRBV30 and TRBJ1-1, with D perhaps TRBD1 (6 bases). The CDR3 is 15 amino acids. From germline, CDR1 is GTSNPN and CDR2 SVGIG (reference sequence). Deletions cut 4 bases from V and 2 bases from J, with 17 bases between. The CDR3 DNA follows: TGTGCCTGGACTAACGGAGCAGGGGCCAACACTGAAGCTTTCTTT. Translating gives CAWTNGAGANTEAFF.